A selection of T cell receptor beta chains follows, all from one sample in a study of blood T cell repertoires in COVID-19. Assay: immunoSEQ multiplex PCR; the TCRdb copy retains only in-frame clones and omits some. Among fewer than 250,000 clones, 80% to 95% were seen once, and the ten largest hold more than 0.8%. Sequenced sample: peripheral blood. These TCRs come from a man aged 25 to 40 with COVID-19, enrolled during active disease. The conserved cysteine and the conserved F or W are not part of the CDR3 here.

V	J	CDR3
TRBV3-1/TRBV3-2	TRBJ2-3	ASSQAGGLSDTQY
TRBV7-6	TRBJ1-1	ASSSTQGGLNTEAF
TRBV3-1/TRBV3-2	TRBJ1-2	ASSPKGSLGYT
TRBV3-1/TRBV3-2	TRBJ2-7	ASSKGQGNSYEQY
TRBV9	TRBJ1-2	ASSSTTGPYGYT
TRBV10-1	TRBJ1-1	ASSEQGDTEAF
TRBV5-1	TRBJ2-1	ASSTGEYNEQF
TRBV18	TRBJ1-6	ASSLRDRANSPLH
TRBV3-1/TRBV3-2	TRBJ2-5	ASSHIAGGPRSRETQY
TRBV5-1	TRBJ2-4	ASSSFLWDREAKNIQY
TRBV7-9	TRBJ2-2	ASSSGGGATGELF
TRBV4-1	TRBJ2-7	ASSQGGTTLYEQY
TRBV6-5	TRBJ1-4	ASRDRLTEKLF
TRBV20-1	TRBJ1-2	SAGGEGYT
TRBV3-1/TRBV3-2	TRBJ2-5	ASSQFSGDVLETQY
TRBV27	TRBJ2-2	ASTRTGGTGELF
TRBV4-1	TRBJ2-3	ASSQGPGTDTQY
TRBV15	TRBJ1-4	ATSRDGGQGNEKLF
TRBV3-1/TRBV3-2	TRBJ1-2	ASSQDGGGTYGYT
TRBV11-2	TRBJ1-1	ASSPGQGASTEAF
TRBV12-5	TRBJ1-2	ASVWAGANYGYT
TRBV5-1	TRBJ2-7	ASSLGTWTRPSYEQY
TRBV7-9	TRBJ1-1	ASSPGTGGTEAF
TRBV12-3/TRBV12-4	TRBJ1-1	ASSFSTGEAF
TRBV2	TRBJ1-5	ASSEGRGSGNQPQH
TRBV10-3	TRBJ1-3	AISRETGNTIY
TRBV6-1	TRBJ1-5	ASSSGGNVDQPQH
TRBV29-1	TRBJ1-5	SVAGQYNQPQH
TRBV14	TRBJ1-1	ASSAQGVATEAF
TRBV5-4	TRBJ2-2	ASSLWQGVTGELF
TRBV18	TRBJ1-4	ASSPGQGIGVIEKLF
TRBV5-4	TRBJ1-1	ASSSRRGVMNTEAF
TRBV27	TRBJ1-2	ASSLYGTTYGYT
TRBV9	TRBJ1-2	ASSVTGDHGYT
TRBV7-9	TRBJ1-6	ASSPVSSGNNSPLH
TRBV11-2	TRBJ2-5	ASSRIGQMLGETQY
TRBV6-6	TRBJ1-4	ASNDPGQSNEKLF
TRBV12-3/TRBV12-4	TRBJ1-2	ASSISSGYGYT
TRBV7-3	TRBJ1-1	ASSWKGDTEAF
TRBV6-1	TRBJ2-3	ASSASSGGSADTQY
TRBV30	TRBJ2-2	AWGTGTGGIGELF
TRBV6-5	TRBJ2-7	ASSYSLAGGYEQY
TRBV19	TRBJ2-1	ASTLYNEQF
TRBV19	TRBJ2-2	ASSIFQGGELF
TRBV3-1/TRBV3-2	TRBJ1-5	ASSQPLNQPQH
TRBV6-6	TRBJ1-2	ASSSSGGPVYGYT
TRBV5-1	TRBJ1-4	ASSSDSVSTNEKLF
TRBV20-1	TRBJ2-7	SASNRADEQY
TRBV7-2	TRBJ2-7	ASSLWGDEQY
TRBV3-1/TRBV3-2	TRBJ1-2	ASRAHDRDYGYT
TRBV9	TRBJ1-4	ASSVGYQGAEKLF
TRBV3-1/TRBV3-2	TRBJ1-2	ASSQDLGGHYGYT
TRBV7-2	TRBJ2-5	ASSPTVPETQY
TRBV7-9	TRBJ2-3	ASSSRTSGGTTDTQY
TRBV27	TRBJ2-2	ASSRGLAGNKANTGELF
TRBV9	TRBJ2-2	ASSSTSGGFTGELF
TRBV30	TRBJ2-5	AWAGTSGGAAETQY